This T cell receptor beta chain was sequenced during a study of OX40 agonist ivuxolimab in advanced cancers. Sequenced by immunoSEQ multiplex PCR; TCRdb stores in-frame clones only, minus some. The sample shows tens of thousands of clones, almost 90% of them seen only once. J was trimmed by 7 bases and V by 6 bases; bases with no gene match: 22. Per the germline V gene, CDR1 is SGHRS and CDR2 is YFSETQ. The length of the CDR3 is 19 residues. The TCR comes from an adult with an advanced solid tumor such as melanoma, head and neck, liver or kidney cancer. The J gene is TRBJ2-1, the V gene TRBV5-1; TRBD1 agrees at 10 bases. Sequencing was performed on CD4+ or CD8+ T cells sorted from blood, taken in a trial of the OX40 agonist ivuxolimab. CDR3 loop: CASTPLGTGARLTPNEQFF. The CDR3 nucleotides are TGCGCCAGCACCCCCCTCGGGACAGGGGCCCGCCTAACCCCAAATGAGCAGTTCTTC.